This TCR beta chain was identified in a study of shared T cell receptors in the human thymus. TCRdb keeps only in-frame clones here, not all; method: immunoSEQ multiplex PCR. The data contain approximately 68,000 clones, roughly 95% of them singletons. Per germline, CDR1 MNHNS and CDR2 SASEGT. This CDR3 comprises 11 residues. V lost 6 bases to trimming and J lost 13 bases, with 15 bases between them. The chain combines TRBV6-1 with TRBJ1-2; D is unclear. The sequencing sample was made of thymocytes. The source is a human donor. The CDR3 DNA follows: TGTGCCAGCAGACACCCTGGGCGGCTCACCTTC. This encodes CASRHPGRLTF.